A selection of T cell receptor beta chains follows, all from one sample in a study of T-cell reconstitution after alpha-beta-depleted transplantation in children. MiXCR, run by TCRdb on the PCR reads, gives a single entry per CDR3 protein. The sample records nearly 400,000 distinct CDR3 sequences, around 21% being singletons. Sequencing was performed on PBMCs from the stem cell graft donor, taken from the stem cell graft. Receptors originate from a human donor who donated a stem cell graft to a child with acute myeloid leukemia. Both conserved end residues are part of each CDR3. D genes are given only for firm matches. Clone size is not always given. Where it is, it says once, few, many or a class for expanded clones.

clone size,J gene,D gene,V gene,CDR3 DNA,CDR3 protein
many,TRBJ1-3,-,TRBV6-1,TGTGCCAGCAGTCTAGGGGGGAGTTTTACCTCTGGAAACACCATATATTTT,CASSLGGSFTSGNTIYF
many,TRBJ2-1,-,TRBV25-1,TGTGCCAGCATCCAGGACAGCCTCAATGAGCAGTTCTTC,CASIQDSLNEQFF
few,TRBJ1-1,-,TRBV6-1,TGTGCCAGCAGGCCCCCCCGTAGTGGGACTGAAGCTTTCTTT,CASRPPRSGTEAFF
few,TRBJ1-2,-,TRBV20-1,TGCAGTGCTAGTGAAGCGATAGCTAACTATGGCTACACCTTC,CSASEAIANYGYTF
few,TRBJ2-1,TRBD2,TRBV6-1,TGTGCCAGCAGTAAACGGCCCTTGCGGGAGGGCCGCTATGAGCAGTTCTTC,CASSKRPLREGRYEQFF
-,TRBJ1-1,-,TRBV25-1,TGTGCCAGCAGTGGGGACGGGACATATGGAGCTTTCTTT,CASSGDGTYGAFF
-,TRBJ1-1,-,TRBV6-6,TGTGCCAGCAGTTACTTAAGGGACACTGAAGCTTTCTTT,CASSYLRDTEAFF
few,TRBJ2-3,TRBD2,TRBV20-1,TGCAGTGCTAAGGCGGGAGTGCTAGTAGATACGCAGTATTTT,CSAKAGVLVDTQYF
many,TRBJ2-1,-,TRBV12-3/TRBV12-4,TGTGCCAGCAGCCGGGCCGCAGATGAGCAGTTCTTC,CASSRAADEQFF
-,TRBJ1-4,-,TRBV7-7,TGTGCTAGCAGCTCGGGACGGTCAACTAATGAAAAACTGTTTTTT,CASSSGRSTNEKLFF
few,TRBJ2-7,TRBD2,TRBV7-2,TGTGCCAGCAGCACCGGACTAGCGGGGACCTACGAGCAGTACTTC,CASSTGLAGTYEQYF
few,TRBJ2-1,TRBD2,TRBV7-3,TGTGCCAGCAGCTTAACTTGGGGTAGCGGGAGAATGAACGAGCAGTTCTTC,CASSLTWGSGRMNEQFF
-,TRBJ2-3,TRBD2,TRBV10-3,TGTGCCATCACCTCGAGAGCGGGAGAGGGGGGTACGCAGTATTTT,CAITSRAGEGGTQYF